The 20 T cell receptor beta chains listed next were all sequenced from one sample in a study of T cell responses to AZD1222 COVID-19 vaccine. This table comes from immunoSEQ multiplex PCR, and its TCRdb copy is limited to in-frame clones, with some not included. The table shows about 88,000 clones, with less than 95% occurring only once. Here the sequenced sample was peripheral blood, taken 28 days after the second AZD1222 dose. Receptors originate from an adult who received the AZD1222 COVID-19 vaccine.

For the CDR3, the DNA is TGTGCCAGCAGCAACTCGGGACAGGGGACAGATACGCAGTATTTT. This sequence encodes CASSNSGQGTDTQYF. The J gene is TRBJ2-3, the V gene TRBV7-2; 10 positions match TRBD1. The V gene's germline CDR1 is SGHTA and CDR2 FQGNSA. CDR3 length: 15 residues. V lost 5 bases and J lost 3; bases outside the gene matches: 5.

J is TRBJ1-4 and V is TRBV13, with D possibly being TRBD1 (5 bases). CDR1 is PRHDT, CDR2 FYEKMQ, per germline (reference sequence). Trimming removed 4 bases at V and 7 bases at J, with 19 bases between. CDR3 length: 16 residues. This chain's CDR3 is CASSSPRSQGIEKLFF. In nucleotides, the CDR3 is TGTGCCAGCAGCTCCCCGAGGAGCCAGGGCATTGAAAAACTGTTTTTT.

The chain employs TRBV12-2 and TRBJ2-7; the D call of TRBD1 is as the table states it, not checked on the DNA. TRBV12-2 has pseudogene status. The CDR3 is made up of 15 amino acids. CDR3 sequence (DNA): TGTGCAAGTCGCTTAGAAGGTTCAGGGAACTACGAGCAGTACTTC. Protein: CASRLEGSGNYEQYF.

The V call is TRBV2, the J call TRBJ1-6; 7 positions match TRBD1. Looked up from germline, CDR1 is SNHLY and CDR2 is FYNNEI. V shed 8 bases and J 7 bases; nucleotides not matched to a gene: 17. This CDR3 is built from 17 residues. CDR3 in amino acids: CASGVASVGQRNSPLHF. CDR3 DNA: TGTGCCAGCGGGGTGGCCTCCGTGGGACAGAGAAATTCACCCCTCCACTTT. The full variable domain, completed using reference TRBV2 and TRBJ1-6, is EPEVTQTPSHQVTQMGQEVILRCVPISNHLYFYWYRQILGQKVEFLVSFYNNEISEKSEIFDDQFSVERPDGSNFTLKIRSTKLEDSAMYFCASGVASVGQRNSPLHFGNGTRLTVT.

This clone was recorded only once. The chain couples TRBV30 to TRBJ1-1; maybe TRBD1 (6 bases). The CDR3 runs 13 residues. The V gene's germline CDR1 is GTSNPN and CDR2 SVGIG (reference sequence). Trimming stripped 2 bases from V and 7 bases from J, with 14 bases between. The DNA of the CDR3 is TGTGCCTGGAGTACGAGTTGGGACAATGAAGCTTTCTTT. The encoded protein is CAWSTSWDNEAFF.

This clone was seen more than once but under ten times. The chain is built from TRBV28 and TRBJ1-1, with 8 bases identical to TRBD1. J lost 4 bases, V lost 3 bases, and 13 bases had no gene match. Looked up from germline, CDR1 is MDHEN and CDR2 is SYDVKM. The CDR3 runs to 17 residues. The DNA for the CDR3 is TGTGCCAGCAGTTTGATGGGGACAGGCCGCTTGGGCACTGAAGCTTTCTTT. Residues: CASSLMGTGRLGTEAFF.

The chain joins TRBV19 to TRBJ1-5; no firm D call. There are 15 residues in the CDR3. The germline CDR1 and CDR2 sequences are LNHDA and SQIVND (reference sequence). V was shortened by 7 bases and J by 3 bases, with 16 bases between the two germline ends. The DNA for the CDR3 is TGTGCCAGTACCCTGGACGGGGAGAACAATCAGCCCCAGCATTTT. Translating gives CASTLDGENNQPQHF.

The chain links TRBV5-1 to TRBJ1-1, with TRBD1 identical over 8 bases. The V gene's germline CDR1 is SGHRS and CDR2 YFSETQ. The ends lost 4 bases at V and 5 bases at J; junction bases unmatched: 10. The CDR3 length is 15 residues. The CDR3 DNA sequence: TGCGCCAGCAGCCACCCGACAGGGGATCAAACTGAAGCTTTCTTT. This translates into CASSHPTGDQTEAFF.

The rearrangement links TRBV7-2 to TRBJ2-5, with D tentatively TRBD1 or TRBD2 (6 bases each). This CDR3 region has 12 residues. Germline CDR1 reads SGHTA; CDR2 reads FQGNSA. The germline V and J ends were trimmed by 3 bases and 12 bases, with 14 bases remaining between them. The chain's CDR3 is CASSFEGGPKYF. For the CDR3, the DNA is TGTGCCAGCAGCTTTGAGGGGGGCCCCAAGTACTTC.

The chain employs TRBV27 and TRBJ2-7, with 12 nucleotides matching TRBD2. J lost 5 bases, V lost 6 bases, and 20 bases had no gene match. The CDR3 extends over 19 amino acids. CDR1 is MNHEY and CDR2 is SMNVEV in the germline V gene (reference sequence). The CDR3 loop reads CASSPRGERLAGVIDEQYF. CDR3 coding DNA: TGTGCCAGCAGCCCCCGAGGGGAGAGACTAGCGGGGGTTATCGACGAGCAGTACTTC.

This clone was recorded once. The V call is TRBV29-1, the J call TRBJ2-7; TRBD1 agrees at 7 bases. With V trimmed by 3 bases and J by 4 bases, 12 bases remained unmatched. Germline V lookup: CDR1 SQVTM, CDR2 ANQGSEA. The CDR3 is 15 residues long. The CDR3 reads CSVDLGAGGMYEQYF. The CDR3 region has the DNA TGCAGCGTTGACCTAGGAGCAGGGGGTATGTACGAGCAGTACTTC.

Only a few counts were recorded for this clone. CDR3 DNA: TGTGCCAGCAGCGTAGCGGACCGCTATAATTCACCCCTCCACTTT. Translated, it gives CASSVADRYNSPLHF. The chain recombines TRBV9 with TRBJ1-6; no definite D call. CDR1 is SGDLS and CDR2 is YYNGEE in the germline V gene. Trimming removed 0 bases from V and 3 bases from J, with 7 bases in between. The CDR3 has 15 amino acids.

The genes are TRBV2 and TRBJ1-1, with D hard to call. The CDR3 length is 14 residues. V lost 3 bases, J lost 7 bases, and 15 bases lay in between. Germline CDR1 reads SNHLY; CDR2 reads FYNNEI. CDR3 amino acids: CASSDSPPGGEAFF. Here the CDR3 DNA reads TGTGCCAGCAGTGATAGTCCCCCGGGTGGTGAAGCTTTCTTT.

The CDR3 region is CASSQEVAGLSEQYF. For the CDR3, the DNA is TGTGCCAGCAGCCAAGAGGTAGCGGGGCTCTCCGAGCAGTACTTC. The chain has TRBV3-1 (or the pseudogene TRBV3-2) and TRBJ2-7, with TRBD2 matching over 8 bases. J was trimmed by 6 bases and V by 0 bases; bases with no gene match: 7. The CDR3 sequence is 15 residues long. Germline CDR1 and CDR2: LGHDT and YNNKEL (reference sequence).

This rearrangement joins TRBV6-6 to TRBJ1-4; D not resolved. Trimming stripped 0 bases from V and 2 bases from J, with 7 bases between. The CDR3 sequence is 15 residues long. The germline V gene encodes CDR1 MNHNY and CDR2 SVGAGI (reference sequence). The CDR3 loop is CASSYSAITNEKLFF. CDR3 DNA sequence: TGTGCCAGCAGTTACTCGGCTATTACTAATGAAAAACTGTTTTTT.

This chain connects TRBV27 to TRBJ1-5; 11 bases are shared with TRBD1. Germline V gives CDR1 MNHEY, CDR2 SMNVEV (reference sequence). This CDR3 contains 14 residues. The trim removed 3 bases at V and 7 bases at J, leaving 2 bases unmatched. CDR3 residues: CASSLGQGGQPQHF. The DNA of the CDR3 is TGTGCCAGCAGTTTGGGACAGGGGGGACAGCCCCAGCATTTT.

The gene calls are TRBV9 and TRBJ1-5; D call uncertain. This CDR3 contains 13 residues. The ends were cut back, 0 bases at V and 9 bases at J, with 10 bases in the middle. CDR1 is SGDLS, CDR2 YYNGEE, per germline. The CDR3 DNA follows: TGTGCCAGCAGCGTAGGTCCCCCAGGGCCCCAGCATTTT. The encoded protein is CASSVGPPGPQHF.

The CDR3 here is CAISRPGELYEQYF. The CDR3 nucleotides are TGTGCCATCAGCCGTCCGGGGGAGCTCTACGAGCAGTACTTC. The V and J genes are TRBV10-3 and TRBJ2-7; weak D call: TRBD2 (6 bases). CDR1 is ENHRY, CDR2 SYGVKD, per germline. The V and J ends lost 6 bases and 3 bases respectively, with 15 bases between them. The CDR3 is 14 residues long.

The sample holds a few counts of this clone. The rearrangement uses TRBV18 and TRBJ1-2, with D possibly TRBD1 on 5 matching bases. The CDR3 sequence is 13 residues long. V was clipped by 2 bases and J by 7 bases, with 11 bases between them. Germline V gene lookup returns CDR1 KGHSH and CDR2 LQKENI. The CDR3 sequence: CASSPSGTGGYTF. DNA of the CDR3: TGTGCCAGCTCACCATCAGGGACTGGTGGCTACACCTTC.

The genes are TRBV6-5 and TRBJ2-3; 12 bases agree with TRBD2. This CDR3 is 16 amino acids long. The V and J ends lost 4 bases and 2 bases, in that order; junction bases with no gene match: 4. CDR1 and CDR2 from the germline V gene are MNHEY and SVGAGI. The CDR3, as DNA: TGTGCCAGCAGTTTCGGACTAGCGGGGTACACAGATACGCAGTATTTT. This codes for CASSFGLAGYTDTQYF.